This T cell receptor (beta chain) was documented in a study of control samples from healthy donors and cancer patients. Germline CDR1 and CDR2: PRHDT and FYEKMQ (reference sequence). The ends lost 5 bases at V and 4 bases at J; junction bases unmatched: 3. The CDR3 is 13 amino acids. The repertoire was sequenced with immunoSEQ multiplex PCR; TCRdb's copy has only in-frame clones and lacks some. The table includes 75,000 to 100,000 clones, around 92% detected once. What was sequenced was blood. J is TRBJ1-1 and V is TRBV13; 8 bases agree with TRBD1. The clonotype comes from a man aged 50 or older in good health. The CDR3 sequence is CASSPDRGTEAFF. CDR3 sequence (DNA): TGTGCCAGCAGCCCAGACAGGGGCACTGAAGCTTTCTTT.